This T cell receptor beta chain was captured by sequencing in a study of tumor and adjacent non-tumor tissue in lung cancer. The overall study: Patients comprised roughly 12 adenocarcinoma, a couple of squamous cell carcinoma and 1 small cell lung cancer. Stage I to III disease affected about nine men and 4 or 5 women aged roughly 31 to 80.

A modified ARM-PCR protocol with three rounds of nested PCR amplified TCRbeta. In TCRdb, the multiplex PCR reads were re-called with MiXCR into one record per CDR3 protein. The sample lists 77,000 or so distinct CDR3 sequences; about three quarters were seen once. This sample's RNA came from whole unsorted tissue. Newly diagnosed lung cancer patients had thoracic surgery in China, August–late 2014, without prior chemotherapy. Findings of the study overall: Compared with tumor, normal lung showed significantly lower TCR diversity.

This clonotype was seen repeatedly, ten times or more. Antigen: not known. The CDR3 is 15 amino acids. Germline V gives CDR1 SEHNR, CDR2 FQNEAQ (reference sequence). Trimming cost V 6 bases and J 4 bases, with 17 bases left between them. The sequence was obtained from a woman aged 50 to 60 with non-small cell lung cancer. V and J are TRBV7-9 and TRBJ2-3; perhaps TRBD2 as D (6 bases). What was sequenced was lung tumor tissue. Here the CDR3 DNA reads TGTGCCAGCAGGGGCCGGGACTTATCCCCAGATACGCAGTATTTT. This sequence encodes CASRGRDLSPDTQYF.